This TCR beta chain was captured by sequencing in a study of T cell responses to AZD1222 COVID-19 vaccine. General study findings and limits: Spike-specific TCR depth and breadth grew after two AZD1222 doses. Mapped onto spike, vaccine-associated CD4 TCRs spanned it and were dominant at 160-218 and 743-854. Baseline testing showed seropositivity in only five or six AZD1222 recipients. White British ancestry dominated among donors, who included more females, and clonal diversity was possibly underestimated.

Generated by immunoSEQ multiplex PCR, the TCRdb table keeps only in-frame clones and is missing some. The sample consists of some 200,000 clones, about 88% of them appearing once. In the case of this clone: Its specificity is unknown.

This sequence originates from an adult who received the AZD1222 COVID-19 vaccine. This sample comprised peripheral blood, obtained 28 days after the second AZD1222 dose.

The CDR3 sequence is CASRTSGAYNEQFF. In nucleotides, the CDR3 is TGTGCCAGCAGGACTAGCGGGGCCTACAATGAGCAGTTCTTC. V is TRBV18 and J is TRBJ2-1, with TRBD2 matching 12 bases. There are 14 residues in the CDR3. Looked up from germline, CDR1 is KGHSH and CDR2 is LQKENI. V gave up 8 bases and J gave up 2 bases; unmatched junction bases: 1.